This TCR beta chain was identified in a study of identical twins. This CDR3 region has 14 residues. CDR1 is SEHNR and CDR2 is FQNEAQ in the germline V gene (reference sequence). Trimming pared 1 base from V and 5 bases from J, leaving 11 bases between. After template switching added a universal primer site, the resulting cDNA carried unique molecular identifiers. MiXCR, applied by TCRdb to the 5' RACE reads, yields one record per CDR3 protein. The sample yields 450,000 to 650,000 distinct CDR3 sequences, 9.5% to 10% seen once. Donors were all healthy Caucasians. These same records also appear under a second study, on yellow fever vaccine responses in identical twins. That report adds: Twins reportedly mounted vaccine T cell responses that seemed partly convergent, partly personalized.

This chain joins TRBV7-9 and TRBJ2-5; no definite D call. The sample taken for sequencing was PBMCs. The sequence was obtained from a young woman in good health. The CDR3 DNA reads TGTGCCAGCAGCTTAGTGGATGGGTTCGAGACCCAGTACTTC. It is translated as CASSLVDGFETQYF.